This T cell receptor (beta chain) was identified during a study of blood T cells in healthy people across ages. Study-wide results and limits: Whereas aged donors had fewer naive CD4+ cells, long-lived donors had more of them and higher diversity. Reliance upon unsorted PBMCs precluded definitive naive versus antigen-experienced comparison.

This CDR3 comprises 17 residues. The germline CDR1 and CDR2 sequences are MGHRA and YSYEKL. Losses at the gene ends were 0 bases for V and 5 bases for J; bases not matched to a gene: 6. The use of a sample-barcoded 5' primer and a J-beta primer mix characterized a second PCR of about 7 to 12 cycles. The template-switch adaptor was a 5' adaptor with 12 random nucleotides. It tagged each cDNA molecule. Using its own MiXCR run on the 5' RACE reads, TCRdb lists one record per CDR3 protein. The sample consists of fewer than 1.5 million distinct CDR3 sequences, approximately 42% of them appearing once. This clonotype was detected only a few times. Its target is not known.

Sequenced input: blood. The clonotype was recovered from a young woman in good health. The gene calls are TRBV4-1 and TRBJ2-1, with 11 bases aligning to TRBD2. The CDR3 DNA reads TGCGCCAGCAGCCAAGATACACTAGCGGGAGTTAACAATGAGCAGTTCTTC. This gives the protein CASSQDTLAGVNNEQFF.